This T cell receptor beta chain was captured by sequencing in a study of OX40 agonist ivuxolimab in advanced cancers. The wider study: In three patients, partial responses were observed, one with hepatocellular carcinoma and two with cutaneous melanoma.

The V end lost 5 bases, the J end lost 3 bases, and 13 bases lay between the germline ends. CDR3 length: 14 amino acids. Germline assignment: CDR1 SEHNR and CDR2 FQNEAQ (reference sequence). The method was immunoSEQ multiplex PCR; TCRdb's version includes in-frame clones alone and lacks a portion of them. Of approximately 60,000 clones listed, around 81% were seen once; the top ten hold over 2.5%. The sample here was CD4+ or CD8+ T cells sorted from blood, taken in a trial of the OX40 agonist ivuxolimab. The chain couples TRBV7-9 to TRBJ1-1; D remains ambiguous. This clonotype was obtained from an adult with an advanced solid tumor such as melanoma, head and neck, liver or kidney cancer. CDR3 amino acids: CASSLRRLDTEAFF. The CDR3 nucleotides are TGTGCCAGCAGCCTACGTCGGTTGGACACTGAAGCTTTCTTT.